This T cell receptor (beta chain) stems from a study of post-analysis software for immune sequencing data. Notes on the study in general: Controls had significantly higher normalized Chao1 diversity than multiple sclerosis patients.

The TCR beta cDNA libraries carried unique molecular identifiers. MiXCR, applied by TCRdb to the PCR reads, yields one record per CDR3 protein. The sample has 750,000 to 900,000 distinct CDR3 sequences, under 60% seen once. Of note for this clonotype: Its antigen is as yet unknown.

The sequenced material came from blood. The origin of this receptor is a girl aged 10 to 17 with multiple sclerosis.

The CDR3 is CASSLGPTNTEAFF. CDR3 nucleotide sequence: TGTGCCAGCAGCTTAGGGCCGACGAACACTGAAGCTTTCTTT. The J gene is TRBJ1-1, the V gene TRBV7-2; D is unresolved. The length of the CDR3 is 14 residues. V lost 1 base and J lost 1, with 7 bases in between. The germline CDR1 and CDR2 sequences are SGHTA and FQGNSA.